This TCR beta chain was sequenced during a study of control samples from healthy donors and cancer patients. This CDR3 is 13 amino acids long. Trimming took 2 bases from V and 5 from J, leaving 10 bases between them. Per germline, CDR1 GTSNPN and CDR2 SVGIG (reference sequence). Sequencing used immunoSEQ multiplex PCR; TCRdb keeps in-frame clones, though not all of them. The sample yields roughly 41,000 clones, around 94% seen once. This chain connects TRBV30 to TRBJ1-5; D not certain. Sequencing was performed on blood. This sequence originates from a man between 60 and 70 years old in good health. The CDR3 is CAWSPRKDQPQHF. The CDR3 bases are TGTGCCTGGAGTCCCCGGAAGGATCAGCCCCAGCATTTT.